Below are 22 T cell receptor beta chains sequenced from a single sample in a study of blood T cell repertoires in COVID-19. Produced via immunoSEQ multiplex PCR; TCRdb's table is partial and in-frame only. Among about 280,000 clones listed, around nine tenths were seen once. Sequenced: peripheral blood. The receptor set was obtained from a man aged 35 to 55 with active or convalescent COVID-19.

V is TRBV10-2 and J is TRBJ1-5; 9 nucleotides match TRBD1. Germline CDR1 is WSHSY and CDR2 is SAAADI. The CDR3 is 16 residues long. The ends lost 5 bases at V and 5 bases at J; junction bases unmatched: 10. CDR3 nucleotide sequence: TGCGCCAGCAGTAGAGACAGGGGGTACACAGATCAGCCCCAGCATTTT. It yields the protein CASSRDRGYTDQPQHF.

The chain joins TRBV11-2 to TRBJ2-1; TRBD2 is a possible D gene (5 bases). Germline CDR1 SGHAT, CDR2 FQNNGV. The CDR3 runs to 13 residues. Trimming took off 5 bases at V and 9 bases at J, with 14 bases between the two ends. CDR3 sequence reads: CASSTPSRGEQFF. Here the CDR3 DNA reads TGTGCCAGCAGCACCCCGTCCCGGGGTGAGCAGTTCTTC.

The V call is TRBV9, the J call TRBJ1-6; 7 positions match TRBD1. Germline V lookup: CDR1 SGDLS, CDR2 YYNGEE. CDR3 size: 16 residues. V lost 4 bases, J lost 7 bases, and 11 bases stayed unmatched. Here the CDR3 DNA reads TGTGCCAGCAGCCCCGTTGCACAGGGGTTAAATTCACCCCTCCACTTT. As protein: CASSPVAQGLNSPLHF. Filled out from reference TRBV9 and TRBJ1-6, the complete variable domain reads DSGVTQTPKHLITATGQRVTLRCSPRSGDLSVYWYQQSLDQGLQFLIQYYNGEERAKGNILERFSAQQFPDLHSELNLSSLELGDSALYFCASSPVAQGLNSPLHFGNGTRLTVT.

This chain connects TRBV5-5 to TRBJ1-4; 7 bases match TRBD1. Trimming removed 2 bases from V and 7 bases from J; junction bases left unmatched: 2. This CDR3 contains 13 residues. In germline, CDR1 is SGHKS, CDR2 YYEKEE (reference sequence). CDR3 residues: CASSLQGSEKLFF. In DNA, the CDR3 is TGTGCCAGCAGCTTACAGGGGAGTGAAAAACTGTTTTTT.

The chain has TRBV7-8 and TRBJ1-2; D is uncertain. CDR3 size: 11 residues. Trimming cost V 1 base and J 8 bases, with 5 bases left between them. The germline V gene encodes CDR1 SGHVS and CDR2 FQNEAQ. The CDR3, as DNA: TGTGCCAGCAGCTTAGGCGGGGGCTACACCTTC. Its translation is CASSLGGGYTF.

The J gene is TRBJ1-5, the V gene TRBV27; 7 nucleotides agree with TRBD1. Trimming cost V 3 bases and J 2 bases; bases outside gene matches: 4. This CDR3 contains 15 residues. Germline V CDR1 and CDR2: MNHEY, SMNVEV (reference sequence). The CDR3, as DNA: TGTGCCAGCAGTTTGGCAGGGGGTCGCAATCAGCCCCAGCATTTT. Translated, it gives CASSLAGGRNQPQHF.

The chain employs TRBV18 and TRBJ1-5; D call uncertain. Germline values: CDR1 KGHSH, CDR2 LQKENI. This CDR3 comprises 15 residues. Deletions cut 3 bases from V and 6 bases from J, with 15 bases between. The chain's CDR3 is CASSPPRAGGQPQHF. As DNA, the CDR3 is TGTGCCAGCTCACCCCCACGGGCAGGAGGTCAGCCCCAGCATTTT.

This chain connects TRBV30 to TRBJ1-6; D gene ambiguous. V was cut by 0 bases and J by 8 bases, with 14 bases left in between. The CDR3 loop spans 15 amino acids. The germline CDR1 and CDR2 sequences are GTSNPN and SVGIG (reference sequence). The DNA for the CDR3 is TGTGCCTGGAGTGTAGGCCCCCGCGGGGATTCACCCCTCCACTTT. Its translation: CAWSVGPRGDSPLHF.

This chain joins TRBV19 and TRBJ1-5; 8 nucleotides line up with TRBD1. The CDR3 is 14 residues long. With V trimmed by 5 bases and J by 7 bases, 7 bases remained unmatched. CDR1 is LNHDA and CDR2 is SQIVND in the germline V gene (reference sequence). CDR3 coding DNA: TGTGCCAGTAGTCAGGGGACAGGTGGACAGCCCCAGCATTTT. It yields the protein CASSQGTGGQPQHF. The full variable domain, completed using reference TRBV19 and TRBJ1-5, is DGGITQSPKYLFRKEGQNVTLSCEQNLNHDAMYWYRQDPGQGLRLIYYSQIVNDFQKGDIAEGYSVSREKKESFPLTVTSAQKNPTAFYLCASSQGTGGQPQHFGDGTRLSIL.

The chain uses TRBV5-5 and TRBJ2-3, with TRBD1 matching over 8 bases. Losses at the gene ends were 4 bases for V and 1 base for J; bases not matched to a gene: 5. The CDR3 is made up of 15 amino acids. Looked up from germline, CDR1 is SGHKS and CDR2 is YYEKEE (reference sequence). CDR3 sequence: CASSHRGSGTDTQYF. The CDR3 bases are TGTGCCAGCAGCCACAGGGGGTCCGGCACAGATACGCAGTATTTT.

The chain has TRBV4-2 and TRBJ2-3; 13 bases match TRBD2. Per germline, CDR1 LGHNA and CDR2 YNFKEQ. This CDR3 comprises 17 residues. V shed 8 bases, J shed 2 bases, and the junction held 10 bases outside the gene matches. CDR3 region: CASGGTSGTEITDTQYF. The CDR3 DNA sequence: TGTGCCAGCGGGGGGACTAGCGGGACCGAAATCACAGATACGCAGTATTTT.

V is TRBV19 and J is TRBJ1-5; D is unclear. This CDR3 has 15 amino acids. V lost 5 bases and J 9 bases, leaving 20 bases between the germline ends. Germline CDR1 is LNHDA and CDR2 is SQIVND (reference sequence). The CDR3 nucleotides read TGTGCCAGTAGTCCCCGGGTAGAAAACATTCGGCCCCAGCATTTT. Translating gives CASSPRVENIRPQHF.

V is TRBV15 and J is TRBJ2-7; D perhaps matches TRBD1 (6 bases). Per germline, CDR1 LNHNV and CDR2 YYDKDF (reference sequence). With 4 bases removed from V and 2 bases from J, the gap between germline ends came to 9 bases. This CDR3 comprises 13 residues. CDR3 DNA: TGTGCCACCAGCAAGAGACAGGCCTACGAGCAGTACTTC. Protein: CATSKRQAYEQYF.

For the CDR3, the DNA is TGTGCCAGCCTTAGCGGAATTAGCACAGATACGCAGTATTTT. It specifies CASLSGISTDTQYF. The chain recombines TRBV6-5 with TRBJ2-3; TRBD2 might be the D (6 bases). The germline V gene has CDR1 MNHEY and CDR2 SVGAGI. The CDR3 totals 14 residues. Trimming shortened V by 8 bases and J by 0 bases, and 12 bases separated the two germline ends.

The chain couples TRBV3-1 (or the pseudogene TRBV3-2) to TRBJ2-3, with 9 bases matching TRBD1. CDR3 length: 18 amino acids. The trim removed 0 bases at V and 2 bases at J, leaving 9 bases unmatched. The germline V gene has CDR1 LGHDT and CDR2 YNNKEL (reference sequence). CDR3 bases: TGTGCCAGCAGCCAAGATTTTGGGACAGGGACGGACACAGATACGCAGTATTTT. This gives the protein CASSQDFGTGTDTDTQYF.

The genes are TRBV9 and TRBJ1-5, with D hard to call. The ends were cut back, 4 bases at V and 9 bases at J, with 14 bases in the middle. Germline lookup yields CDR1 SGDLS and CDR2 YYNGEE. The length of the CDR3 is 13 residues. The CDR3 reads CASSSSTGLPQHF. The CDR3 DNA reads TGTGCCAGCAGCTCCTCGACTGGGTTGCCCCAGCATTTT.

This clone was seen just once. The gene calls are TRBV2 and TRBJ1-6; tentative D call: TRBD1 (6 bases). The V and J ends lost 4 bases and 11 bases respectively, with 18 bases between them. The germline V gene encodes CDR1 SNHLY and CDR2 FYNNEI. The CDR3 runs to 15 residues. The CDR3 reads CASSGAGDSWTPLHF. The CDR3 DNA reads as TGTGCCAGCAGTGGGGCAGGGGATTCTTGGACACCCCTCCACTTT.

This clone has a single count. The chain employs TRBV5-1 and TRBJ2-7, with 9 nucleotides matching TRBD1. The CDR3 totals 12 residues. Trimming at V came to 3 bases and at J to 6 bases, leaving 1 base not matched to a gene. The germline CDR1 and CDR2 sequences are SGHRS and YFSETQ. CDR3: CASSWTGVEQYF. DNA for the CDR3: TGCGCCAGCAGCTGGACAGGGGTCGAGCAGTACTTC.

The genes are TRBV5-4 and TRBJ2-7; 10 bases are shared with TRBD2. Germline V lookup: CDR1 SGHNT, CDR2 YYREEE (reference sequence). J gave up 1 base and V 3 bases, and 4 bases lay outside the gene matches. This CDR3 has 15 amino acids. CDR3 amino acids: CASSWLAGASYEQYF. In DNA form, the CDR3 reads TGTGCCAGCAGCTGGCTAGCGGGAGCTTCCTACGAGCAGTACTTC.

The chain uses TRBV30 and TRBJ2-3; TRBD1 might be the D (5 bases). Germline V gives CDR1 GTSNPN, CDR2 SVGIG (reference sequence). V gave up 0 bases and J gave up 3 bases, with 19 bases separating them. The CDR3 runs to 17 residues. CDR3: CAWSVAPTGLGTDTQYF. The DNA of the CDR3 is TGTGCCTGGAGTGTAGCCCCCACAGGTTTGGGGACAGATACGCAGTATTTT.

This clone was detected once. V and J are TRBV5-1 and TRBJ1-5; possibly TRBD1 for D (5 bases). The CDR3 consists of 16 residues. Deletions cut 0 bases from V and 6 bases from J, with 16 bases between. Germline V gene sequence: CDR1 SGHRS, CDR2 YFSETQ. The DNA for the CDR3 is TGCGCCAGCAGCTTGGCGGGTTCAGGGTCGGGTCAGCCCCAGCATTTT. It encodes CASSLAGSGSGQPQHF.

In this sample, this clone turned up a few times. The chain is built from TRBV19 and TRBJ2-3, with TRBD1 identical over 8 bases. Germline CDR1 and CDR2: LNHDA and SQIVND (reference sequence). With 4 bases clipped from V and 2 bases from J, the junction kept 2 bases outside the gene matches. The CDR3 extends over 14 amino acids. CDR3 loop: CASSRGQATDTQYF. CDR3 sequence (DNA): TGTGCCAGTAGTAGGGGACAGGCCACAGATACGCAGTATTTT.